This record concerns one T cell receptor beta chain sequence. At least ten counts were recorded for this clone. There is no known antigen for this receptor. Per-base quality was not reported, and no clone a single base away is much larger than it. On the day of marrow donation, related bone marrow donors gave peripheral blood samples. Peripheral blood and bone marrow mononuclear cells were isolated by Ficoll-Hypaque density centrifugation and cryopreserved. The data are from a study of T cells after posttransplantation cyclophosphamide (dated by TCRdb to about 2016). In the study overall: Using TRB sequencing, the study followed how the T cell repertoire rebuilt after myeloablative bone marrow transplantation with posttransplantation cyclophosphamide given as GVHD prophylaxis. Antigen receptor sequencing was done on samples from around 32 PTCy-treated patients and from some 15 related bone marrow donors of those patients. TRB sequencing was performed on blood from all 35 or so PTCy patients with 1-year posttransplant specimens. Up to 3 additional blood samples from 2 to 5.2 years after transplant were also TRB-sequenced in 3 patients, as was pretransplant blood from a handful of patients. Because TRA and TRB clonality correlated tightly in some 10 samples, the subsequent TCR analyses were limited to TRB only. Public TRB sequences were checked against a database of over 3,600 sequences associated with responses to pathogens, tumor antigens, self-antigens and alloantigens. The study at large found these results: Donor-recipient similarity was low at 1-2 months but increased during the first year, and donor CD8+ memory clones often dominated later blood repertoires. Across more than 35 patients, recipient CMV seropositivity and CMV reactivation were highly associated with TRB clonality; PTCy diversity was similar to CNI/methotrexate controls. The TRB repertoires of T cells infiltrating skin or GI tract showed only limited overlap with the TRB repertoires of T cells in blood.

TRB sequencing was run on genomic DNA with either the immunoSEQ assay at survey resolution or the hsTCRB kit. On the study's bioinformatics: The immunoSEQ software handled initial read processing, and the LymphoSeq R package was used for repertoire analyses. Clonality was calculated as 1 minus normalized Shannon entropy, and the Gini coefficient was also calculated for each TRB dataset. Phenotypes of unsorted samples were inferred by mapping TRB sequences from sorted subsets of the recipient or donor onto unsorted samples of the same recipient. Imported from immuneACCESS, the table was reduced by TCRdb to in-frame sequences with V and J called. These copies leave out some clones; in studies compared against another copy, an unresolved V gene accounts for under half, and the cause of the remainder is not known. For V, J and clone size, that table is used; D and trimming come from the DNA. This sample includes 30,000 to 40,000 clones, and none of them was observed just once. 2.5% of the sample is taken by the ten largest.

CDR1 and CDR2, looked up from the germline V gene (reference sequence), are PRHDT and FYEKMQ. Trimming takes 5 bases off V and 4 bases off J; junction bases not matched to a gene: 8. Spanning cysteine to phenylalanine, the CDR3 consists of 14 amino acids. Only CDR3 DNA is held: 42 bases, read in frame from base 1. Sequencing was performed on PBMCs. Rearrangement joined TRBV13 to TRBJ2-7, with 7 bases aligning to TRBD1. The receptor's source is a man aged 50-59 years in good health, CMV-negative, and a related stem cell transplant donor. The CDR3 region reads CASSVPGGRYEQYF. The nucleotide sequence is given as TGTGCCAGCAGCGTCCCAGGGGGTCGGTACGAGCAGTACTTC.